These 10 T cell receptor beta chains were all obtained from the same sample, sequenced in a study of CD8+ T cells in alopecia areata. The study sorted pooled cutaneous lymph node cells by CD4, CD8alpha, NKG2D, NKG2ACE and other markers. RNA extraction and reverse transcription yielded cDNA as sequencing template. The table came from immunoSEQ multiplex PCR; TCRdb's copy has only in-frame clones and leaves some out. This set yields 290,000 or so clones and no singletons; the top ten hold 0.9% to 1.5%. The sequenced material came from CD4+ T cells sorted from a lymph node. These receptors were collected from a C3H/HeJ mouse with alopecia areata. This line is of MHC haplotype H2-k.

To note about this clone: Mouse gene names and germline throughout. The read ends 4 residues before the CDR3 terminus; that terminus is restored from the germline J gene. This chain connects TRBV13-1 to TRBJ1-2; 8 positions agree with TRBD1. Trimming at V came to 5 bases and at J to 1 base, leaving 1 base not matched to a gene. The CDR3 length is 13 residues. CDR1 is NSHNY, CDR2 SYGAGN, per germline. CDR3 residues: CASRTGENSDYTF. The DNA read from the CDR3 is TGTGCCAGCAGGACAGGGGAAAACTCC.

As for this clone: The gene names here belong to mouse. The observed sequence ends 4 residues before the CDR3 terminus, with the missing tail filled in from the germline J gene. The V call is TRBV5, the J call TRBJ2-3; 9 positions match TRBD1. Germline loops: CDR1 LGHNA, CDR2 YNLKQL (reference sequence). Losses at the gene ends were 0 bases for V and 4 bases for J; bases not matched to a gene: 5. The length of the CDR3 is 16 residues. CDR3 sequence reads: CASSQDWGQGTETLYF. The DNA read from the CDR3 is TGTGCCAGCAGCCAAGATTGGGGACAGGGCACAGAA.

In this sample, this clone turned up a few times. The listed genes are named as in mouse. The missing CDR3 end, 4 residues past where the read stops, is filled in from the germline J gene. The rearrangement links TRBV1 to TRBJ1-1; the match to TRBD1 covers 7 bases. Germline loops: CDR1 NSQYPW, CDR2 LRSPGD (reference sequence). The CDR3 totals 13 residues. Trimming cost V 5 bases and J 3 bases; bases outside gene matches: 3. The chain's CDR3 is CTCSPGTDTEVFF. The CDR3 DNA, read in part, is TGCACCTGCAGTCCGGGGACAGACACA.

Remarks on this clone: Gene names refer to mouse genes. The read gets to within 4 residues of the CDR3 end, and the germline J gene fills in the rest. V is TRBV13-2 and J is TRBJ2-1; TRBD2 matches at 11 bases. The V gene's germline CDR1 is NNHNN and CDR2 SYGAGS (reference sequence). This CDR3 spans 16 amino acids. The CDR3 bases that were read are TGTGCCAGCGGTGATCCGGACTGGGGGGTTTGGGCT. The encoded protein is CASGDPDWGVWA. The full CDR3 protein reads CASGDPDWGVWAEQFF.

A note on this clone: Gene names are the mouse ones. The read halts 4 residues ahead of the CDR3 end, with the missing end drawn from the germline J gene. This sample includes further DNA sequences coding for the same CDR3. The rearrangement uses TRBV19 and TRBJ1-1; 11 bases map to TRBD1. This CDR3 spans 15 amino acids. V gave up 2 bases and J gave up 3 bases; unmatched junction bases: 3. Germline V gene data show CDR1 as FNHDT and CDR2 as SITEND (reference sequence). The CDR3 loop reads CASSIRGQGDTEVFF. The sequenced part of the CDR3 DNA is TGTGCCAGCAGTATCCGGGGACAGGGGGACACA.

This clone was found many times. Germline and genes: mouse. The CDR3 is cut off 4 residues early in the read; its end comes from the germline J gene. V usage is TRBV1 and J usage is TRBJ2-2, with 9 bases matching TRBD1. The germline V gene has CDR1 NSQYPW and CDR2 LRSPGD (reference sequence). Trimming took 5 bases from V and 0 from J; bases not matched to a gene: 4. The CDR3 is 16 residues long. The CDR3 DNA, read in part, is TGCACCTGCAGTCCCCGGGACAGGGCAAACACCGGG. Residues: CTCSPRDRANTG. The whole CDR3 sequence is CTCSPRDRANTGQLYF.

This clone was observed a few times. The gene names here belong to mouse. Read coverage stops 4 residues before the CDR3 terminus; the germline J gene supplies the remainder. V gene TRBV19 combines with J gene TRBJ2-7, with 8 bases that match TRBD2. CDR1 is FNHDT and CDR2 is SITEND in the germline V gene (reference sequence). CDR3 size: 14 residues. The CDR3 bases that were read are TGTGCCAGCAGTATACGGGGGGGCAGCAAT. The encoded protein is CASSIRGGSN. The entire CDR3 reads CASSIRGGSNEQYF.

Regarding this clone: Gene names follow the mouse nomenclature. The read ends 4 residues before the CDR3 terminus; that terminus is restored from the germline J gene. The J gene is TRBJ2-4, the V gene TRBV1; D uncertain. V shed 1 base and J shed 2 bases, with 1 base lying between them. The CDR3 runs to 12 residues. Germline CDR1 is NSQYPW and CDR2 is LRSPGD (reference sequence). CDR3 in amino acids: CTCSAVQNTLYF. The CDR3 DNA, read in part, is TGCACCTGCAGTGCAGTTCAAAAC.

Turning to this clone: These gene names are mouse names. The read ends 4 residues early relative to the CDR3; the germline J gene fills the gap. Within the sample, other DNA sequences also encode this same CDR3. The chain couples TRBV17 to TRBJ2-4, with D perhaps matching TRBD2 (6 bases). Deletions cut 1 base from V and 0 bases from J, with 8 bases between. Germline CDR1 reads MNHDT; CDR2 reads YYDKIL. The CDR3 is 15 residues long. CDR3 loop: CASSRGGGSQNTLYF. CDR3 bases read: TGTGCTAGCAGTAGAGGTGGGGGTAGTCAAAAC.

Details on this clone: The gene names given are mouse names. Sequencing ends 4 residues short of the CDR3 end; the germline J gene provides the rest. The chain employs TRBV19 and TRBJ2-3, with D unclear. Germline V gives CDR1 FNHDT, CDR2 SITEND (reference sequence). Trimming stripped 1 base from V and 0 bases from J, with 12 bases between. CDR3 length: 16 residues. The CDR3 sequence is CASSIWVSSSAETLYF. The sequenced CDR3 bases are TGTGCCAGCAGTATATGGGTATCCTCTAGTGCAGAA.